Here is one T cell receptor (beta chain) with its context. Its antigen is unknown. This CDR3 is 13 amino acids long. The V gene's germline CDR1 is SNHLY and CDR2 FYNNEI. V dropped 7 bases and J dropped 5 bases, with 12 bases sitting between them. The record originates from a study of shared clonotypes between healthy human individuals. The wider study: Used for every donor were three CD4 naive, three CD4 memory, two CD8 naive and one CD8 memory plate. Study-wide points: Researchers sampled only blood; tissue repertoires likely differ.

The repertoire was sequenced with immunoSEQ multiplex PCR; TCRdb's copy has only in-frame clones and lacks some. The top ten clones hold 1% to 1.5% of a sample with about 1.5 million clones, around 95% of them seen once. Specimen: naive CD4+ T cells sorted from blood. As to subset: CD45RA+ positively selected. The clonotype was recovered from a man aged 30-40 years in good health. The V call is TRBV2, the J call TRBJ1-5; TRBD1 might be the D (5 bases). CDR3: CASKGRVDQPQHF. The DNA of the CDR3 is TGTGCCAGCAAGGGCAGGGTGGATCAGCCCCAGCATTTT.